A selection of T cell receptor beta chains follows, all from one sample in a study of radiation and T cells in renal cell carcinoma. The method was immunoSEQ multiplex PCR; TCRdb's version includes in-frame clones alone and lacks a portion of them. The sample has roughly 150,000 clones, 87% seen once. Sequencing was performed on blood, taken from a patient whose treatment included radiotherapy and nephrectomy. These receptors were obtained from a woman aged 50 to 60 with renal cell carcinoma. Both conserved end residues are part of each CDR3. A D gene is named only where the DNA matches it firmly. The size of a clone is reported for some rows only, either as once, few or many, or as a class for expanded clones.

v_gene,abundance,j_gene,len,d_gene,CDR3aa,CDR3nt
TRBV7-2,.,TRBJ2-3,16,TRBD2,CASSPRTSGSTDTQYF,TGTGCCAGCAGCCCCCGGACTAGCGGGAGCACAGATACGCAGTATTTT
TRBV19,.,TRBJ1-1,13,.,CASSYTERAEAFF,TGTGCCAGTAGTTACACAGAGAGGGCTGAAGCTTTCTTT
TRBV6-6,once,TRBJ1-2,14,TRBD1,CASSGRQGMNGYTF,TGTGCCAGCAGTGGCCGACAGGGGATGAATGGCTACACCTTC
TRBV4-3,once,TRBJ1-2,15,TRBD1,CASSQVAGGHYGYTF,TGCGCCAGCAGCCAAGTGGCAGGGGGACACTATGGCTACACCTTC
TRBV9,.,TRBJ1-1,15,.,CASSVDAGINTEAFF,TGTGCCAGCAGCGTAGATGCGGGTATCAACACTGAAGCTTTCTTT
TRBV7-9,.,TRBJ1-2,14,.,CASSPSEANYGYTF,TGTGCCAGCAGCCCATCGGAAGCTAACTATGGCTACACCTTC
TRBV7-8,once,TRBJ1-6,15,.,CASSVTRVAGSPLHF,TGTGCCAGCAGCGTGACCAGGGTCGCCGGTTCACCCCTCCACTTT
TRBV13,few,TRBJ1-2,15,TRBD1,CASSHRGQGGYGYTF,TGTGCCAGCAGCCATCGGGGACAGGGAGGCTATGGCTACACCTTC
TRBV25-1,.,TRBJ2-3,13,TRBD1,CASSQGATDTQYF,TGTGCCAGCAGCCAGGGGGCCACAGATACGCAGTATTTT
TRBV19,few,TRBJ2-2,16,.,CASSIRAGLGTGELFF,TGTGCCAGTAGTATCCGGGCAGGGCTGGGCACCGGGGAGCTGTTTTTT
TRBV6-6,once,TRBJ2-3,14,.,CASSRGDSTDTQYF,TGTGCCAGCAGCCGAGGCGACAGCACAGATACGCAGTATTTT
TRBV7-3,.,TRBJ1-1,13,.,CASSLTISTEAFF,TGTGCCAGCAGCCTTACCATAAGCACTGAAGCTTTCTTT
TRBV2,once,TRBJ1-5,14,.,CASSARQDYQPQHF,TGTGCCAGCAGTGCCAGACAGGATTATCAGCCCCAGCATTTT
TRBV19,.,TRBJ1-5,14,.,CASSIARSNQPQHF,TGTGCCAGTAGTATAGCCCGTAGCAATCAGCCCCAGCATTTT
TRBV5-4,.,TRBJ1-3,16,TRBD1,CASSLGTGLYGNTIYF,TGTGCCAGCAGCTTGGGGACAGGGCTCTATGGAAACACCATATATTTT
TRBV6-5,.,TRBJ2-7,15,TRBD1,CASSQHRQGNHEQYF,TGTGCCAGCAGCCAACACCGACAGGGAAACCACGAGCAGTACTTC
TRBV5-6,.,TRBJ2-7,14,TRBD2,CASSQSGGAYEQYF,TGTGCCAGCAGCCAAAGCGGGGGGGCCTACGAGCAGTACTTC
TRBV4-1,.,TRBJ2-1,13,.,CASREPIGNEQFF,TGCGCCAGCAGGGAGCCTATCGGGAATGAGCAGTTCTTC
TRBV6-5,.,TRBJ2-7,15,TRBD1,CASSPPTGNPYEQYF,TGTGCCAGCAGTCCACCGACAGGGAATCCTTACGAGCAGTACTTC
TRBV9,once,TRBJ2-2,16,TRBD1,CASSPGTGISTGELFF,TGTGCCAGCAGCCCCGGGACAGGGATAAGCACCGGGGAGCTGTTTTTT
TRBV14,.,TRBJ2-1,16,TRBD2,CASSLSGWWANNEQFF,TGTGCCAGCAGCCTTAGCGGGTGGTGGGCTAACAATGAGCAGTTCTTC
TRBV7-2,.,TRBJ1-6,16,.,CASSLSGTRHNSPLHF,TGTGCCAGCAGCTTAAGTGGGACCCGGCATAATTCACCCCTCCACTTT
TRBV9,.,TRBJ2-3,15,.,CASSTDGGTPDTQYF,TGTGCCAGCAGTACGGATGGGGGTACACCGGATACGCAGTATTTT
TRBV5-1,.,TRBJ2-3,14,TRBD2,CASSSGLAVDTQYF,TGCGCCAGCAGCTCAGGACTAGCGGTAGATACGCAGTATTTT
TRBV7-9,.,TRBJ2-3,15,.,CASSLAGAYTDTQYF,TGTGCCAGCAGCTTAGCGGGGGCCTACACAGATACGCAGTATTTT
TRBV15,.,TRBJ2-5,17,TRBD2,CATSSWKRGGLEETQYF,TGTGCCACCAGCAGTTGGAAGCGGGGGGGCTTGGAAGAGACCCAGTACTTC
TRBV18,.,TRBJ1-1,13,.,CASSPDMGTEAFF,TGTGCCAGCTCACCCGATATGGGTACTGAAGCTTTCTTT
TRBV6-5,.,TRBJ1-1,13,.,CASTSSTGIEAFF,TGTGCCAGCACCTCCTCAACAGGGATTGAAGCTTTCTTT
TRBV10-3,.,TRBJ1-2,15,TRBD1,CAISQGQGPISGYTF,TGTGCCATCAGTCAAGGACAGGGCCCGATCTCAGGCTACACCTTC
TRBV5-6,.,TRBJ1-2,14,TRBD1,CASSLVNRGFGYTF,TGTGCCAGCAGCTTGGTGAACAGGGGGTTCGGCTACACCTTC
TRBV11-3,.,TRBJ2-1,13,.,CASSLDHSNEQFF,TGTGCCAGCAGCTTAGATCACTCCAATGAGCAGTTCTTC
TRBV7-3,.,TRBJ1-2,15,TRBD1,CASSSTTGTNYGYTF,TGTGCCAGCAGCTCGACGACAGGGACCAACTATGGCTACACCTTC
TRBV18,many,TRBJ1-1,13,.,CASSPRGETEAFF,TGTGCCAGCTCACCAAGAGGGGAGACTGAAGCTTTCTTT
TRBV5-6,.,TRBJ2-5,15,TRBD2,CASSTGLAVQETQYF,TGTGCCAGCAGCACGGGACTAGCGGTACAAGAGACCCAGTACTTC
TRBV5-1,.,TRBJ1-3,14,.,CASSKQGSGNTIYF,TGCGCCAGCAGCAAACAGGGCTCTGGAAACACCATATATTTT
TRBV13,.,TRBJ2-5,14,.,CASSRGGKQETQYF,TGTGCCAGCAGCCGGGGAGGAAAACAAGAGACCCAGTACTTC
TRBV15,.,TRBJ2-1,19,TRBD2,CATSRRRTSGGARYNEQFF,TGTGCCACCAGCAGGAGACGGACTAGCGGGGGGGCCCGTTACAATGAGCAGTTCTTC
TRBV5-1,.,TRBJ1-3,15,TRBD1,CASSLGGGLGNTIYF,TGCGCCAGCAGCTTGGGAGGGGGCCTTGGAAACACCATATATTTT
TRBV19,.,TRBJ1-5,15,.,CASSSPGDGNQPQHF,TGTGCCAGTAGTAGTCCAGGGGATGGCAATCAGCCCCAGCATTTT
TRBV2,.,TRBJ2-5,14,TRBD2,CATAGLADQETQYF,TGTGCCACGGCGGGACTAGCGGATCAAGAGACCCAGTACTTC
TRBV19,.,TRBJ1-2,15,.,CASSLQNRENYGYTF,TGTGCCAGCAGCCTCCAAAACAGGGAGAACTATGGCTACACCTTC
TRBV5-8,.,TRBJ1-1,14,.,CASSLARGRTEAFF,TGTGCCAGCAGCTTGGCGCGGGGGCGGACTGAAGCTTTCTTT
TRBV7-8,.,TRBJ1-2,11,.,CAIRGNHGYTF,TGTGCCATCAGGGGCAACCATGGCTACACCTTC
TRBV5-1,.,TRBJ1-1,15,TRBD1,CASSLTQGAGTEAFF,TGCGCCAGCAGCTTGACACAGGGGGCGGGCACTGAAGCTTTCTTT
TRBV18,few,TRBJ1-1,13,.,CASSPLGNTEAFF,TGTGCCAGCTCACCACTCGGGAACACTGAAGCTTTCTTT
TRBV9,.,TRBJ2-3,15,.,CASSVTGEDTDTQYF,TGTGCCAGCAGCGTAACGGGGGAGGACACAGATACGCAGTATTTT
TRBV5-1,.,TRBJ2-1,13,.,CASSLITGDEQFF,TGCGCCAGCTCTCTTATTACGGGCGATGAGCAGTTCTTC
TRBV6-4,.,TRBJ2-3,13,TRBD1,CASSDLNRGAQYF,TGTGCCAGCAGTGATCTGAACAGGGGAGCGCAGTATTTT
TRBV5-1,few,TRBJ1-6,14,.,CASSSGVEDSPLHF,TGCGCCAGCAGCTCTGGGGTTGAAGATTCACCCCTCCACTTT
TRBV5-3,.,TRBJ2-2,18,.,CARSSPYPPRVNTGELFF,TGTGCCAGAAGCTCACCGTACCCGCCCCGCGTGAACACCGGGGAGCTGTTTTTT
TRBV7-2,few,TRBJ2-7,14,.,CASSSSTVSYEQYF,TGTGCCAGCAGCTCCTCGACAGTGAGTTACGAGCAGTACTTC
TRBV9,.,TRBJ2-2,13,TRBD1,CASSAGGTGELFF,TGTGCCAGCAGCGCAGGGGGCACCGGGGAGCTGTTTTTT
TRBV16,.,TRBJ1-1,15,.,CASSLYGVMNTEAFF,TGTGCCAGCAGCCTTTACGGGGTCATGAACACTGAAGCTTTCTTT
TRBV6-5,.,TRBJ1-5,15,TRBD1,CASRIRTGSNQPQHF,TGTGCCAGCAGGATTCGGACAGGTAGCAATCAGCCCCAGCATTTT
TRBV19,.,TRBJ1-1,13,.,CASSGQLNTEAFF,TGTGCCAGTAGCGGACAGCTGAACACTGAAGCTTTCTTT